Below are 8 T cell receptor beta chains sequenced from a single sample in a study of blood T cell repertoires in COVID-19. The assay was immunoSEQ multiplex PCR, and TCRdb's table has in-frame clones only and misses some. This table has some 330,000 clones, over 85% appearing once. Sequencing was done on a sample of peripheral blood. The source is a woman aged 25-40 years with COVID-19, enrolled during active disease.

The CDR3 here is CASTRQDSNQPQHF. In nucleotides, the CDR3 is TGTGCCAGCACCCGGCAGGATAGCAATCAGCCCCAGCATTTT. The V and J genes are TRBV2 and TRBJ1-5; D remains unclear. CDR3 length equals 14 residues. The V gene's germline CDR1 is SNHLY and CDR2 FYNNEI. V was trimmed by 7 bases and J by 0 bases, leaving 10 bases between them.

The chain links TRBV5-4 to TRBJ1-2, with D perhaps matching TRBD1 (6 bases). The CDR3 loop spans 15 amino acids. Trimming stripped 1 base from V and 2 bases from J, with 12 bases between. CDR1 and CDR2 from the germline V gene are SGHNT and YYREEE (reference sequence). The CDR3 DNA reads as TGTGCCAGCAGCTTGTTTAACAGGGCCAACTATGGCTACACCTTC. It encodes CASSLFNRANYGYTF.

This rearrangement joins TRBV5-1 to TRBJ2-1; 8 nucleotides align to TRBD1. CDR3 length equals 15 residues. V lost 3 bases to trimming and J lost 3 bases; unmatched junction nucleotides: 5. Germline V gives CDR1 SGHRS, CDR2 YFSETQ. Written as DNA, the CDR3 is TGCGCCAGCAGCTGGATAACAGGGGGCTACAATGAGCAGTTCTTC. It translates to CASSWITGGYNEQFF.

The chain has TRBV19 and TRBJ2-7; D is possibly TRBD2 (6 bases). The CDR3 is 13 amino acids. V was pared by 4 bases and J by 2 bases, with 9 bases between. Germline loops: CDR1 LNHDA, CDR2 SQIVND (reference sequence). The CDR3, as DNA: TGTGCCAGTAGTAGGCGGGATACCTACGAGCAGTACTTC. This sequence encodes CASSRRDTYEQYF.

The chain is built from TRBV7-3 and TRBJ1-1, with D unresolved. V was cut by 3 bases and J by 1 base, with 6 bases left in between. The CDR3 contains 13 residues. CDR1 is SGHTA, CDR2 FQGTGA, per germline. In DNA, the CDR3 is TGTGCCAGCAGCTTGAACTCGAACACTGAAGCTTTCTTT. Protein sequence: CASSLNSNTEAFF.

J is TRBJ2-1 and V is TRBV9, with D possibly being TRBD1 (6 bases). Germline-derived CDR1 and CDR2 are SGDLS and YYNGEE. The ends were cut back, 3 bases at V and 5 bases at J, with 12 bases in the middle. The CDR3 has 14 amino acids. In DNA, the CDR3 is TGTGCCAGCAGCGCGTACAGGGCGAACAATGAGCAGTTCTTC. It specifies CASSAYRANNEQFF.

The chain recombines TRBV11-3 with TRBJ2-7; 7 nucleotides line up with TRBD2. Unmatched junction bases numbered 4, after V lost 5 bases and J lost 6 bases. This CDR3 spans 12 amino acids. Per germline, CDR1 SGHNT and CDR2 YENEEA. CDR3 in amino acids: CASSLGTTEQYF. The CDR3 nucleotides are TGTGCCAGCAGCCTCGGGACTACCGAGCAGTACTTC.

The J gene is TRBJ2-2, the V gene TRBV10-3; 9 nucleotides match TRBD2. Germline CDR1 reads ENHRY; CDR2 reads SYGVKD. The CDR3 runs to 16 residues. The V and J ends lost 3 bases and 4 bases, in that order; junction bases with no gene match: 6. CDR3 sequence: CAISDNSGGPTGELFF. The CDR3, as DNA: TGTGCCATCAGTGACAATAGCGGGGGACCCACCGGGGAGCTGTTTTTT.